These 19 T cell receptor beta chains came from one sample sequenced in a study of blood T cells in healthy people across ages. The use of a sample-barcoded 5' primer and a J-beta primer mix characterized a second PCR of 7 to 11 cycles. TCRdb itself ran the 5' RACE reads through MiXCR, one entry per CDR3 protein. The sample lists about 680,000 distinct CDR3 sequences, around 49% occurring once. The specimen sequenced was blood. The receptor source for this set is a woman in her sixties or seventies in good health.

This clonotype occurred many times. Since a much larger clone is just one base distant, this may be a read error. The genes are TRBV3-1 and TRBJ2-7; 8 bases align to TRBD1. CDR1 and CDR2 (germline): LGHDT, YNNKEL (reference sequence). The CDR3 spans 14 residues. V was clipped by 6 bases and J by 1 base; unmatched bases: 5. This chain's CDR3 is CASRAQGASYEQYF. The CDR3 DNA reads TGTGCCAGCAGGGCCCAGGGGGCGTCCTACGAGCAGTACTTC.

CDR3 loop: CSVVSGSGINEQYF. CDR3 nucleotide sequence: TGCAGCGTTGTAAGCGGGAGTGGGATCAATGAGCAGTACTTC. V usage is TRBV29-1 and J usage is TRBJ2-5, with 8 nucleotides matching TRBD2. The V gene's germline CDR1 is SQVTM and CDR2 ANQGSEA. With V trimmed by 4 bases and J by 11 bases, 15 bases remained unmatched. The CDR3 sequence is 14 residues long.

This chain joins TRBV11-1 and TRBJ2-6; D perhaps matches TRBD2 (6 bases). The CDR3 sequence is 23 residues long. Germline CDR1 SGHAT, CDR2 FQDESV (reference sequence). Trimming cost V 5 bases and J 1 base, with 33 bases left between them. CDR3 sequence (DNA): TGTGCCAGCAGCGACCCTGGAGGGGAGCCTAGTTATTTTATGGGTTCTGGGGCCAACGTCCTGACTTTC. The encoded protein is CASSDPGGEPSYFMGSGANVLTF. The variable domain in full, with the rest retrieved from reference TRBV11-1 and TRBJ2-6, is EAEVAQSPRYKITEKSQAVAFWCDPISGHATLYWYRQILGQGPELLVQFQDESVVDDSQLPKDRFSAERLKGVDSTLKIQPAELGDSAMYLCASSDPGGEPSYFMGSGANVLTFGAGSRLTVL.

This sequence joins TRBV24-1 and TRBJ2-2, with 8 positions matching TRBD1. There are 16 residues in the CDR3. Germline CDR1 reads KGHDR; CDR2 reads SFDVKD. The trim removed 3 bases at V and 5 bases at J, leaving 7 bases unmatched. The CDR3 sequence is CATSDPRTGSTGELFF. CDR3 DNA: TGTGCCACCAGTGATCCCAGGACAGGGTCAACCGGGGAGCTGTTTTTT.

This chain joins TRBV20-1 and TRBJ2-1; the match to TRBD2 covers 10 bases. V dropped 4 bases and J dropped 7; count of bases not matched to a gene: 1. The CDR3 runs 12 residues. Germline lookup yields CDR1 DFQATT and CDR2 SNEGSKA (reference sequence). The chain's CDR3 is CSAMGLANEQFF. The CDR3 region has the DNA TGCAGTGCTATGGGACTAGCGAATGAGCAGTTCTTC.

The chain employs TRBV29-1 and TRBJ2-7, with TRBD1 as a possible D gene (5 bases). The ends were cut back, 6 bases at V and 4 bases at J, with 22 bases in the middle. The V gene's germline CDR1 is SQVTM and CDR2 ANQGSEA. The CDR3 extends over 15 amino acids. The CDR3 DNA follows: TGCAGCGTCTACTTAGGGGCAGGGTCACTTTACGAGCAGTACTTC. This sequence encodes CSVYLGAGSLYEQYF.

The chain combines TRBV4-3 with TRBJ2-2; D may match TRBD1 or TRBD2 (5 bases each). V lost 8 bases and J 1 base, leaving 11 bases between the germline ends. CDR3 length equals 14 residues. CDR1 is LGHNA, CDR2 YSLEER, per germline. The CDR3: CASGTDWNTGELFF. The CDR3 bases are TGCGCCAGCGGGACCGACTGGAACACCGGGGAGCTGTTTTTT.

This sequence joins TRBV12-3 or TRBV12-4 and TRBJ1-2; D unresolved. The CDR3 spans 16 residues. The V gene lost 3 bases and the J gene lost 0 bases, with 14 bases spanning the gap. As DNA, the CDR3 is TGTGCCAGCAGTTTGCGGGGATCCCCTACTAACTATGGCTACACCTTC. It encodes CASSLRGSPTNYGYTF.

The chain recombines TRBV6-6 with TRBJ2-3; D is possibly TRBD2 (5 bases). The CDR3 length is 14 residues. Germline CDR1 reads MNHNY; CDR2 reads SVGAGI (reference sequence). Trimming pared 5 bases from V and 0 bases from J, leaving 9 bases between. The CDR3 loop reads CASSHRLSTDTQYF. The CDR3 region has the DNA TGTGCCAGCAGTCATAGACTAAGCACAGATACGCAGTATTTT.

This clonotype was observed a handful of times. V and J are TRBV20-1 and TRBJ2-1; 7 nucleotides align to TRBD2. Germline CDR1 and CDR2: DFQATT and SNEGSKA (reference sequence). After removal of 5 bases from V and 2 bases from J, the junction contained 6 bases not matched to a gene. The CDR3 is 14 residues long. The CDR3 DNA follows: TGCAGTGCTCAGACTAGCAAAGCCTACAATGAGCAGTTCTTC. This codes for CSAQTSKAYNEQFF.

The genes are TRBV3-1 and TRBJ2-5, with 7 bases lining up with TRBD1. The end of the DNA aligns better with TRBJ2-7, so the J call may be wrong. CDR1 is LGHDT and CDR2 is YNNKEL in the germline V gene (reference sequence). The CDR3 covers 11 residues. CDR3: CASGQVYEQYF. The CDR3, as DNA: TGTGCCAGCGGACAGGTCTACGAGCAGTACTTC.

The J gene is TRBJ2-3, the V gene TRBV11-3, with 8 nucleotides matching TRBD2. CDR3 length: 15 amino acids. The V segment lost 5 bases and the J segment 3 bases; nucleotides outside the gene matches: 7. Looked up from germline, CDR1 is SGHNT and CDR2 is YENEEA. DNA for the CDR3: TGTGCCAGCAGCCTCACTAGCGGTTTAACAGATACGCAGTATTTT. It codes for CASSLTSGLTDTQYF.

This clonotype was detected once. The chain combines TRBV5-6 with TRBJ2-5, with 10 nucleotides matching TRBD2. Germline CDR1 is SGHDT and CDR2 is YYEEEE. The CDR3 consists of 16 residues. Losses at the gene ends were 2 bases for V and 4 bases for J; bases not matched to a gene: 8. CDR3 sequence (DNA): TGTGCCAGCAGCTTCCAGAGCGGGAGGGCCGGAGAGACCCAGTACTTC. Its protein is CASSFQSGRAGETQYF.

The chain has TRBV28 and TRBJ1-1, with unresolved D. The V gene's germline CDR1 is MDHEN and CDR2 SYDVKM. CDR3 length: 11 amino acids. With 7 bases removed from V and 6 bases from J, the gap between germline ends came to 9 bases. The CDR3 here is CASTFGAEAFF. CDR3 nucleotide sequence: TGTGCCAGCACCTTCGGGGCTGAAGCTTTCTTT.

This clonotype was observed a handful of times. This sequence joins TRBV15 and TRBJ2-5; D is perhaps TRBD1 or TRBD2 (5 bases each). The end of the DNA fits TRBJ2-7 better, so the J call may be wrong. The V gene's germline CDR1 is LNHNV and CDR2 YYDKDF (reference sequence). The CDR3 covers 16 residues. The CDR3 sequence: CATSSEGTSTVYEQYF. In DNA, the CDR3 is TGTGCCACCAGCAGTGAGGGGACGTCTACCGTGTACGAGCAGTACTTC.

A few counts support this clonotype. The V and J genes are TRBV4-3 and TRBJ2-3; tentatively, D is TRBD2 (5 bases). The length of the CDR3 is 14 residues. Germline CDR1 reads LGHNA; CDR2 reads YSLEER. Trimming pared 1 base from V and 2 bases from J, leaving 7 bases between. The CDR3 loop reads CASSQGRATDTQYF. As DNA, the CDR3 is TGCGCCAGCAGCCAAGGGCGGGCCACAGATACGCAGTATTTT.

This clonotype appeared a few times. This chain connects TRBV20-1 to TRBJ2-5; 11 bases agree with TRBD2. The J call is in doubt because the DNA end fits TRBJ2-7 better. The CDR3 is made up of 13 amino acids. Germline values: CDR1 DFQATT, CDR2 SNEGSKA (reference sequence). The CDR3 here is CSGLLAGVSEQYF. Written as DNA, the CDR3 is TGCAGTGGCCTACTAGCGGGAGTGAGCGAGCAGTACTTC.

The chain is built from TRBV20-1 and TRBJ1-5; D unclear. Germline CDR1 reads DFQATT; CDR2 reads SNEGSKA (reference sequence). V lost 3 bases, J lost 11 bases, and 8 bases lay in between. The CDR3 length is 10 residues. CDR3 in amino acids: CSAREKAQHF. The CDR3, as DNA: TGCAGTGCTAGGGAGAAAGCCCAGCATTTT.

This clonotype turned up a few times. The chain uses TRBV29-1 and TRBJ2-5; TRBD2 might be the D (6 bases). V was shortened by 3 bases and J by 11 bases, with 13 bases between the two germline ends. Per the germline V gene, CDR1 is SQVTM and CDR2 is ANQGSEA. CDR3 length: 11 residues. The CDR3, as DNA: TGCAGCGTTGATTCCGGGGGAGAGCAGTACTTC. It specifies CSVDSGGEQYF. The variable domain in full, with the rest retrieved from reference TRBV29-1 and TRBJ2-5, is SAVISQKPSRDICQRGTSLTIQCQVDSQVTMMFWYRQQPGQSLTLIATANQGSEATYESGFVIDKFPISRPNLTFSTLTVSNMSPEDSSIYLCSVDSGGEQYFGPGTRLLVL.